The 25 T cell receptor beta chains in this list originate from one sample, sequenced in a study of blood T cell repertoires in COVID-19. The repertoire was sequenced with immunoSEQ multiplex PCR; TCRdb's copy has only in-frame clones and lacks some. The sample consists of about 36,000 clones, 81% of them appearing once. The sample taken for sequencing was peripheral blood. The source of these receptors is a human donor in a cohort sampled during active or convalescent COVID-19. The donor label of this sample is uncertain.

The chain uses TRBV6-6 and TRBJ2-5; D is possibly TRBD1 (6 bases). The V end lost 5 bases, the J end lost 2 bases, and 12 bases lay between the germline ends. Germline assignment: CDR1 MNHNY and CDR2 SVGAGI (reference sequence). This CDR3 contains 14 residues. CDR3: CASSPGQIQETQYF. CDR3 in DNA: TGTGCCAGCAGTCCCGGACAGATACAAGAGACCCAGTACTTC.

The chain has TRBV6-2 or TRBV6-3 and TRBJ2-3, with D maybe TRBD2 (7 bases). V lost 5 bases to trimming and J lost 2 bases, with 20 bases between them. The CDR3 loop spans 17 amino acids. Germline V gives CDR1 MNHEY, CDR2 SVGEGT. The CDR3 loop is CASSPWGAGVSTDTQYF. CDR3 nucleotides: TGTGCCAGCAGTCCGTGGGGGGCGGGAGTATCCACAGATACGCAGTATTTT.

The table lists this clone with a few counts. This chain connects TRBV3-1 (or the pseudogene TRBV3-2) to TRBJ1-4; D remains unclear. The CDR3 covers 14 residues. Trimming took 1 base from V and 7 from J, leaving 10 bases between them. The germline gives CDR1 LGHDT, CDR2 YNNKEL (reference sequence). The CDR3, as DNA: TGTGCCAGCAGCCAAGGGAGGATAAGTGAAAAACTGTTTTTT. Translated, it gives CASSQGRISEKLFF.

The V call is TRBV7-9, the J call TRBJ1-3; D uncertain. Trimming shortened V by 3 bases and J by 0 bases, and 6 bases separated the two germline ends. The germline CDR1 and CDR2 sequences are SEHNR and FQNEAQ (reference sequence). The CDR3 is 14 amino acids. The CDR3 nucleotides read TGTGCCAGCAGCTTGCAGAACTCTGGAAACACCATATATTTT. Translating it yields CASSLQNSGNTIYF. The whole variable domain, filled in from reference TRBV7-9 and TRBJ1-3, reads DTGVSQNPRHKITKRGQNVTFRCDPISEHNRLYWYRQTLGQGPEFLTYFQNEAQLEKSRLLSDRFSAERPKGSFSTLEIQRTEQGDSAMYLCASSLQNSGNTIYFGEGSWLTVV.

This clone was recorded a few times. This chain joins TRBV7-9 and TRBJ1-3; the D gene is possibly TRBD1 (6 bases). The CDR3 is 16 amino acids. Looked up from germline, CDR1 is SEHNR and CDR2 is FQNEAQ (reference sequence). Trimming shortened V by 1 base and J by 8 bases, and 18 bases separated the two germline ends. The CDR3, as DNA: TGTGCCAGCAGCTTAGGGGGGCAGGGGAGAATGGACACCATATATTTT. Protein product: CASSLGGQGRMDTIYF.

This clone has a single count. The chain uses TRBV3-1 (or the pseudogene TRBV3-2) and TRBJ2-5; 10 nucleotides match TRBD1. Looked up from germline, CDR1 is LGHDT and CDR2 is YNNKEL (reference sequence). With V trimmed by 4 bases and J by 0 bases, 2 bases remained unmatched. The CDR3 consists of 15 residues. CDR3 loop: CASSPGQGYQETQYF. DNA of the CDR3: TGTGCCAGCAGCCCGGGACAGGGGTACCAAGAGACCCAGTACTTC.

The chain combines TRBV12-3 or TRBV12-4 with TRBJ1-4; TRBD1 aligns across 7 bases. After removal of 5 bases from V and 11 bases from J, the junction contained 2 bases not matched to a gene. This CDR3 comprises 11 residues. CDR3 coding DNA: TGTGCCAGCAGTGGGACAGCTAAACTGTTTTTT. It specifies CASSGTAKLFF.

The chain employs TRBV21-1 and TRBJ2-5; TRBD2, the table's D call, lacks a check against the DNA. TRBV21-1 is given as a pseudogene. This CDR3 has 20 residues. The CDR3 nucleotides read TGTGCCAGCAGCAAACGTGACCGACTAGCGGCCCCGTTTTTGGGAGAGACCCAGTACTTC. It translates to CASSKRDRLAAPFLGETQYF.

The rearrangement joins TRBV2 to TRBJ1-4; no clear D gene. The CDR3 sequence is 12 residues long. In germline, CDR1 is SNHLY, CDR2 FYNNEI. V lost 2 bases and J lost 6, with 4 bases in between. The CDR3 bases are TGTGCCAGCAGTGAATTCTATGAAAAACTGTTTTTT. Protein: CASSEFYEKLFF.

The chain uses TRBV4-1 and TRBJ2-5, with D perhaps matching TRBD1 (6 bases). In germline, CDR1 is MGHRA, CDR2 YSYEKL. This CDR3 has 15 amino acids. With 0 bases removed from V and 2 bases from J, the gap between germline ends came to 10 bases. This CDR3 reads CASSQDGQPQETQYF. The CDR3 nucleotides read TGCGCCAGCAGCCAAGATGGACAGCCGCAAGAGACCCAGTACTTC.

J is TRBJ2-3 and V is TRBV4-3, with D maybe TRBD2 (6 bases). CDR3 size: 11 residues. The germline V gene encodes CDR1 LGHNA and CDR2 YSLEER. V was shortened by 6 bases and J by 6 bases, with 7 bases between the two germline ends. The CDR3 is CASRSGDTQYF. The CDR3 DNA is TGCGCCAGCAGAAGCGGGGATACGCAGTATTTT.

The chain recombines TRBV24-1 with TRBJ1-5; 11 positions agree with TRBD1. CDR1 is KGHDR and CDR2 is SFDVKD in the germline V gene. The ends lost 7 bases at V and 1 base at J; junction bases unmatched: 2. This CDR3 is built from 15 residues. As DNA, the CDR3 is TGTGCCACCAGCGGACAGGGGGCGAGCAATCAGCCCCAGCATTTT. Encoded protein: CATSGQGASNQPQHF.

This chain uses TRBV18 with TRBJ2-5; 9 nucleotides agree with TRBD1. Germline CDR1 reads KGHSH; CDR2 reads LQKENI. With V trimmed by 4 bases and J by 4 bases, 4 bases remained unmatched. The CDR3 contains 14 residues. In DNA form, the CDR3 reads TGTGCCAGCTCACTAGGGACAGGGACAGAGACCCAGTACTTC. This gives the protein CASSLGTGTETQYF.

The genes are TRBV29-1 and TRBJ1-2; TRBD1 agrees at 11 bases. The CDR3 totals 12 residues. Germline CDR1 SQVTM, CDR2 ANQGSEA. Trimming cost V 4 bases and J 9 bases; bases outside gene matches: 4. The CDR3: CSVGTGGASYTF. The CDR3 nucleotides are TGCAGCGTTGGGACAGGGGGCGCGAGCTACACCTTC.

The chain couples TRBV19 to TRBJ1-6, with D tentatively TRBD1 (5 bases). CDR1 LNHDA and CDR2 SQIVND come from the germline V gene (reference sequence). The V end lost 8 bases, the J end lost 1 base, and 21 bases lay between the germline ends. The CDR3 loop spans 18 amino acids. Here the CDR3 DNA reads TGTGCCAGTGCTATAGGACACCCTGCCTGGTCCTATAATTCACCCCTCCACTTT. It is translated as CASAIGHPAWSYNSPLHF.

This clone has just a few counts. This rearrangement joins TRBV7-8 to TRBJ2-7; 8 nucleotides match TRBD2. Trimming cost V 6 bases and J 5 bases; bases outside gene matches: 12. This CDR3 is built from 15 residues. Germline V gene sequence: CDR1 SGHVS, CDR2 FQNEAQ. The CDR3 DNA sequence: TGTGCCAGCAGGGGTACCGGGACTAGGGCGAACGAGCAGTACTTC. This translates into CASRGTGTRANEQYF. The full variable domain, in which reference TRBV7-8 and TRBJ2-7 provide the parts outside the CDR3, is GAGVSQSPRYKVAKRGQDVALRCDPISGHVSLFWYQQALGQGPEFLTYFQNEAQLDKSGLPSDRFFAERPEGSVSTLKIQRTQQEDSAVYLCASRGTGTRANEQYFGPGTRLTVT.

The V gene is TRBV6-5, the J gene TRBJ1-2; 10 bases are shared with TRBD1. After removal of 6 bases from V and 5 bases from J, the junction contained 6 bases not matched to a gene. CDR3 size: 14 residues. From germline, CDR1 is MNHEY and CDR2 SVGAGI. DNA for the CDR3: TGTGCCAGCAGCCCCGGGACAGGGGCGTATGGCTACACCTTC. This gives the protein CASSPGTGAYGYTF.

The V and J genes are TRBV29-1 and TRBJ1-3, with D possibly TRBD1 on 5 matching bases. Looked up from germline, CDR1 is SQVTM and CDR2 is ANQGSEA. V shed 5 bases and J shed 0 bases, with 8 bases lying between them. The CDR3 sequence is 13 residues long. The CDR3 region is CSVRQGSGNTIYF. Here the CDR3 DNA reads TGCAGCGTTCGGCAGGGCTCTGGAAACACCATATATTTT.

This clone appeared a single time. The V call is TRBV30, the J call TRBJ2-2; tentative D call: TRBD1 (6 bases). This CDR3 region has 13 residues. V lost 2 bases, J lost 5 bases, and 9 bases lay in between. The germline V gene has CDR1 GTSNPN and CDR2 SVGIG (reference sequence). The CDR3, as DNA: TGTGCCTGGAGTAAAGGGGGTACCGGGGAGCTGTTTTTT. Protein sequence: CAWSKGGTGELFF.

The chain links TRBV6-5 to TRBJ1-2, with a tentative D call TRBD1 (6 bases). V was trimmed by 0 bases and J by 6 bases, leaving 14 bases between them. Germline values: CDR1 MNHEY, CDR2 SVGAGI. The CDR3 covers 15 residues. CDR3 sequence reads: CASSYSTGGKHGYTF. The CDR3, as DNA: TGTGCCAGCAGTTACTCGACTGGGGGCAAACATGGCTACACCTTC.

The DNA of the CDR3 is TGTGCCAGCAGCTATTATTCAACTAATGAAAAACTGTTTTTT. This codes for CASSYYSTNEKLFF. The chain has TRBV11-2 and TRBJ1-4; unclear D gene. Germline lookup yields CDR1 SGHAT and CDR2 FQNNGV. This CDR3 is 14 amino acids long. V lost 4 bases and J lost 0, with 6 bases in between.

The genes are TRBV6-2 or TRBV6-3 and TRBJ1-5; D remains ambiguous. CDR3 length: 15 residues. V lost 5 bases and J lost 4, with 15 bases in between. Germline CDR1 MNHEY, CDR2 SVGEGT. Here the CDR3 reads CASSLSGGVNQPQHF. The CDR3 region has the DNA TGTGCCAGCAGTCTCTCCGGCGGAGTTAATCAGCCCCAGCATTTT.

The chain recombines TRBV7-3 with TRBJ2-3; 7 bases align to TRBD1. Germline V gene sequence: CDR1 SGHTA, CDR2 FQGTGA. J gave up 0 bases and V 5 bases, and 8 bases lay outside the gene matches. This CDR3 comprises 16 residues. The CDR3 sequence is CASSEGASGSTDTQYF. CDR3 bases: TGTGCCAGCAGCGAGGGGGCGAGCGGAAGCACAGATACGCAGTATTTT.

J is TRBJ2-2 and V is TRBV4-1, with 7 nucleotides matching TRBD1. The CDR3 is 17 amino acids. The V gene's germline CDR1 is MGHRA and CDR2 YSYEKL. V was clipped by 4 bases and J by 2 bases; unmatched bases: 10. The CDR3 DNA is TGCGCCAGCAGCCGTGGCCCGGGACAGATAAACACCGGGGAGCTGTTTTTT. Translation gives CASSRGPGQINTGELFF.

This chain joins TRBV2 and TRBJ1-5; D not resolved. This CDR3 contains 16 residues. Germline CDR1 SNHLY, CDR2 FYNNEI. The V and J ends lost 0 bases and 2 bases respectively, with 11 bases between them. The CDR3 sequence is CASSEALGAGNQPQHF. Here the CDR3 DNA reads TGTGCCAGCAGTGAAGCGCTGGGCGCAGGCAATCAGCCCCAGCATTTT.